This paragraph reports one T cell receptor beta chain. It was during active infection that Seattle patients were enrolled and then longitudinally followed. This entry is derived from a study of blood T cell repertoires in COVID-19. Across the study: Researchers got acute and convalescent COVID-19 samples from the United States, Italy and Spain. From T cells, B-cell-depleted T cells, or PBMCs came the material, which was cDNA or gDNA.

Germline lookup yields CDR1 LNHDA and CDR2 SQIVND (reference sequence). This CDR3 is 11 amino acids long. With 9 bases removed from V and 7 bases from J, the gap between germline ends came to 7 bases. Original methodology: Quantification of nucleated cells was approximated via reference gene primer amplification. Measured with immunoSEQ multiplex PCR; TCRdb has only the in-frame clones, and not every one. For V, J and clone size, that table is used; D and trimming come from the DNA. The sample lists about 180,000 clones, 85% to 90% occurring once. The V gene is TRBV19, the J gene TRBJ1-6; D gene unclear. The receptor was derived from a person aged 65 to 85 with COVID-19, enrolled during active disease. Sample: peripheral blood. The CDR3 spells CASSGNSPLHF. In DNA, the CDR3 is TGTGCCAGCTCGGGGAATTCACCCCTCCACTTT.